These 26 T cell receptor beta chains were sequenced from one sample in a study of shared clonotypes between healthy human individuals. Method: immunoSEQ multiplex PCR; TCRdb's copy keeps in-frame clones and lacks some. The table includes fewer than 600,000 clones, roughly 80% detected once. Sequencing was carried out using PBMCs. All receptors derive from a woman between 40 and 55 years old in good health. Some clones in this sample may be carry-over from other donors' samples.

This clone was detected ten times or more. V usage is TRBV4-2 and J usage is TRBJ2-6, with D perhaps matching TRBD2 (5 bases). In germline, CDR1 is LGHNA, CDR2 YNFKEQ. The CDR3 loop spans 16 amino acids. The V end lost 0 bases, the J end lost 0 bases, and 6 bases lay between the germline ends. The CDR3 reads CASSQESGSGANVLTF. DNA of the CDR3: TGTGCCAGCAGCCAAGAAAGCGGCTCTGGGGCCAACGTCCTGACTTTC.

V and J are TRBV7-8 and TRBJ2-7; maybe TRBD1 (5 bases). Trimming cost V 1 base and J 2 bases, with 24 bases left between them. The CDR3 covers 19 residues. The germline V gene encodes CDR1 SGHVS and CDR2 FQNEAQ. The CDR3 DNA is TGTGCCAGCAGCTTAGTGCCGGTGTTACAGCGACAGACGACCTACGAGCAGTACTTC. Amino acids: CASSLVPVLQRQTTYEQYF.

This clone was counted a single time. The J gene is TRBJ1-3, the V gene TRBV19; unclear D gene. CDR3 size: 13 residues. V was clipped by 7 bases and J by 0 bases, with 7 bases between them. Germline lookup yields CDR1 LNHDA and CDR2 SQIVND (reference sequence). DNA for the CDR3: TGTGCCAGTAAACTCCCCTCTGGAAACACCATATATTTT. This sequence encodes CASKLPSGNTIYF.

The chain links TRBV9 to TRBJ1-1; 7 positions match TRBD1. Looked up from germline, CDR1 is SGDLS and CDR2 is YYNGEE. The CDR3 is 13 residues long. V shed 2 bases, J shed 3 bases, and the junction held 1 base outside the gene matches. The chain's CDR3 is CASSVGTDTEAFF. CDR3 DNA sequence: TGTGCCAGCAGCGTCGGGACAGACACTGAAGCTTTCTTT. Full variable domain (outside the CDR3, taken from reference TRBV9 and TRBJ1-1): DSGVTQTPKHLITATGQRVTLRCSPRSGDLSVYWYQQSLDQGLQFLIQYYNGEERAKGNILERFSAQQFPDLHSELNLSSLELGDSALYFCASSVGTDTEAFFGQGTRLTVV.

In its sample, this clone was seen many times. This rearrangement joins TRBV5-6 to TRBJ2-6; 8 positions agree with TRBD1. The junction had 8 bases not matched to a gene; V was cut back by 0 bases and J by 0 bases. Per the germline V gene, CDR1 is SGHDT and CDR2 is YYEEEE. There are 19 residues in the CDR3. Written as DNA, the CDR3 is TGTGCCAGCAGCTTGGCCGACAGGGGTTGGGTCTCTGGGGCCAACGTCCTGACTTTC. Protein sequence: CASSLADRGWVSGANVLTF.

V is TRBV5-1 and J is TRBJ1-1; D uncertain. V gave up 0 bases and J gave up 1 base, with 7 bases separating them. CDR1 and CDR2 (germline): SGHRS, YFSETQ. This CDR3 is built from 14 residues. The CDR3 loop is CASSLETANTEAFF. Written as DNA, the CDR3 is TGCGCCAGCAGCTTGGAAACAGCGAACACTGAAGCTTTCTTT.

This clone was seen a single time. In DNA form, the CDR3 reads TGTGCCAGCAGTGCGGGGTTGCACGCCTACGAGCAGTACTTC. Protein: CASSAGLHAYEQYF. This sequence joins TRBV2 and TRBJ2-7, with D possibly matching TRBD2 (5 bases). V was shortened by 4 bases and J by 2 bases, with 12 bases between the two germline ends. This CDR3 is built from 14 residues. CDR1 and CDR2 from the germline V gene are SNHLY and FYNNEI.

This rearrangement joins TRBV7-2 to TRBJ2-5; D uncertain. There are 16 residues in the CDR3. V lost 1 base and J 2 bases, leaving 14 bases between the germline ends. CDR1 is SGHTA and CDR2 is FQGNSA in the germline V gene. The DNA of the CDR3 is TGTGCCAGCAGCTTAGTGGCGAGCTTCGGACAAGAGACCCAGTACTTC. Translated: CASSLVASFGQETQYF.

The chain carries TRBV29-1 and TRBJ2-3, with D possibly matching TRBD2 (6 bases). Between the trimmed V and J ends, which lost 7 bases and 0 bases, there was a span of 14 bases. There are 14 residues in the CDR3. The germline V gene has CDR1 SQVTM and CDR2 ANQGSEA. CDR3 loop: CSGGLIESTDTQYF. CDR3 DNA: TGCAGCGGGGGACTTATCGAGAGCACAGATACGCAGTATTTT.

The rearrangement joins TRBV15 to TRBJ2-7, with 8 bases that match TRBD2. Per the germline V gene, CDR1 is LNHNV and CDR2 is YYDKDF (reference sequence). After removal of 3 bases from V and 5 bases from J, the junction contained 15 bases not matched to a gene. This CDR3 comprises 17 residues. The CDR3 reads CATSRGFTGTSNNEQYF. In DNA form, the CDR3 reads TGTGCCACCAGCAGGGGGTTTACCGGGACTAGTAACAACGAGCAGTACTTC.

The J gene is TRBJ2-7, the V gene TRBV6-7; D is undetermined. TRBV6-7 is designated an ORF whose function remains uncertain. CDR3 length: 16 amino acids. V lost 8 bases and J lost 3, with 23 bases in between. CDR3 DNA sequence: TGTGCCAGCGCCCCTCGGCAGCCACCTAAGCTCTACGAGCAGTACTTC. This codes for CASAPRQPPKLYEQYF.

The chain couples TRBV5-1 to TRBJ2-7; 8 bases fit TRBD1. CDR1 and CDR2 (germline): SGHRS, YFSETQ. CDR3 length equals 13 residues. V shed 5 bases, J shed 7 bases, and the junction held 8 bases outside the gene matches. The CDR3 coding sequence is TGCGCCAGCAGTTCGACAGGGGTGAGGGAGCAGTACTTC. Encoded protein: CASSSTGVREQYF.

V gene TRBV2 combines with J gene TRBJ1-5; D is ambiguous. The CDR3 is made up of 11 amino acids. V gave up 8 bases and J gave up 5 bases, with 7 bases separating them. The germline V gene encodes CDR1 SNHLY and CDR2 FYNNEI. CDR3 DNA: TGTGCCAGCGGTATTGATCAGCCCCAGCATTTT. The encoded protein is CASGIDQPQHF.

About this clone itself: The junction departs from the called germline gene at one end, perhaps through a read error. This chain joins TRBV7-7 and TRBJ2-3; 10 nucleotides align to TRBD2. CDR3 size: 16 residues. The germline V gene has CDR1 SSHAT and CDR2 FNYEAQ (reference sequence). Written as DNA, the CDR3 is TGTGCTAGCAGCCCCCTAGCGGGAGCTGGCACAGATACGCAGTATTTT. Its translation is CASSPLAGAGTDTQYF.

CDR3 nucleotides: TGTGCCAGCAGTGGAGGGACAGGGGGGAACACCGGGGAGCTGTTTTTT. Its translation is CASSGGTGGNTGELFF. The chain has TRBV6-1 and TRBJ2-2; 11 bases fit TRBD1. This CDR3 region has 16 residues. V lost 4 bases to trimming and J lost 1 base; unmatched junction nucleotides: 2. CDR1 MNHNS and CDR2 SASEGT come from the germline V gene.

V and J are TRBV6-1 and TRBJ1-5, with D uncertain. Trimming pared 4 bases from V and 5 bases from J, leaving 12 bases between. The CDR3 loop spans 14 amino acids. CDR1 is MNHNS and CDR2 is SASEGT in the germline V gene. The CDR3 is CASSVEGPHQPQHF. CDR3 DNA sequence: TGTGCCAGCAGTGTGGAGGGTCCCCATCAGCCCCAGCATTTT.

In nucleotides, the CDR3 is TGTGCCAGCAGTGAACAAGGCCAGCCCCAGCATTTT. Its translation: CASSEQGQPQHF. J is TRBJ1-5 and V is TRBV2; no definite D call. Germline-derived CDR1 and CDR2 are SNHLY and FYNNEI. V lost 2 bases and J 7 bases, leaving 6 bases between the germline ends. The CDR3 spans 12 residues.

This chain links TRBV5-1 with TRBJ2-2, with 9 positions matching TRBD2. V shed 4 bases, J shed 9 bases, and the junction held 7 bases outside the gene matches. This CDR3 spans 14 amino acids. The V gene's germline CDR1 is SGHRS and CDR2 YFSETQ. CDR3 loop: CASSPRTSDRELFF. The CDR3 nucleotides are TGCGCCAGCAGCCCGCGGACTAGCGACCGGGAGCTGTTTTTT.

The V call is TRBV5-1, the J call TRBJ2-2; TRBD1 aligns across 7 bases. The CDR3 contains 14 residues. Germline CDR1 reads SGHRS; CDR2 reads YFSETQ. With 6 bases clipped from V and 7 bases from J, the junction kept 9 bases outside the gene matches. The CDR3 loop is CASKERGPSGELFF. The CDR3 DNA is TGCGCCAGCAAGGAAAGGGGGCCCAGCGGGGAGCTGTTTTTT.

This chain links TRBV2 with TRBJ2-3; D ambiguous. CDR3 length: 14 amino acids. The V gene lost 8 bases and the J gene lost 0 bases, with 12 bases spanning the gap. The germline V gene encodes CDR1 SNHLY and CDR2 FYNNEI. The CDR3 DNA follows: TGTGCCAGCCACTGGCTATCTAGCACAGATACGCAGTATTTT. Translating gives CASHWLSSTDTQYF.

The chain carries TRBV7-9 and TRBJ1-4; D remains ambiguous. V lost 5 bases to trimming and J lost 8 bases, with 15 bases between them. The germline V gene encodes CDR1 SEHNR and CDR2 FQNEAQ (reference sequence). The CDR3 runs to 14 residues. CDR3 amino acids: CASSPRGPREKLFF. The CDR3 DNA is TGTGCCAGCAGCCCCAGAGGACCGCGGGAAAAACTGTTTTTT.

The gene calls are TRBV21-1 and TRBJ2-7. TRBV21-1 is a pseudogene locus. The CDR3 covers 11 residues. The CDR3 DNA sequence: TGTGCCAGCAGTCAAGGCTACGAGCAGTACTTC. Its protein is CASSQGYEQYF.

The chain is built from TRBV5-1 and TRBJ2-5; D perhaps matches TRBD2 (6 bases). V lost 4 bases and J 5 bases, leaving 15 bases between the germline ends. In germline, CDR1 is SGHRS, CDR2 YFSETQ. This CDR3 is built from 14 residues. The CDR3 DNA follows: TGCGCCAGCAGCGCCCTAACAGGAGGGGAGACCCAGTACTTC. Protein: CASSALTGGETQYF.

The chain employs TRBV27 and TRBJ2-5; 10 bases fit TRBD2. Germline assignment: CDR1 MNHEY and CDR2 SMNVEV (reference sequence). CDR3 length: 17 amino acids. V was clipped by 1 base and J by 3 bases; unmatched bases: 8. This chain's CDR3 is CASSLFPSGRSKETQYF. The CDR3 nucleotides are TGTGCCAGCAGTTTATTCCCTAGCGGGAGATCAAAAGAGACCCAGTACTTC.

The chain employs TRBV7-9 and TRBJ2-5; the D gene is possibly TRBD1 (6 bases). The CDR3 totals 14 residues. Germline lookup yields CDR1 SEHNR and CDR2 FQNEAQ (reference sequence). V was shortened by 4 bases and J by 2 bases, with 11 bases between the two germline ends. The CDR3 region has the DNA TGTGCCAGCAGCTCGGGACACAGACAAGAGACCCAGTACTTC. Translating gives CASSSGHRQETQYF.

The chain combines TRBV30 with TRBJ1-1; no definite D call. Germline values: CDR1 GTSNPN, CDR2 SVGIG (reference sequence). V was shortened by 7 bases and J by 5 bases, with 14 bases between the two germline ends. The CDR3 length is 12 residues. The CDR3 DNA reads TGTGCCTCGGACGAACGCCATACTGAAGCTTTCTTT. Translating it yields CASDERHTEAFF. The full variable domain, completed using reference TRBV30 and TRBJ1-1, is SQTIHQWPATLVQPVGSPLSLECTVEGTSNPNLYWYRQAAGRGLQLLFYSVGIGQISSEVPQNLSASRPQDRQFILSSKKLLLSDSGFYLCASDERHTEAFFGQGTRLTVV.